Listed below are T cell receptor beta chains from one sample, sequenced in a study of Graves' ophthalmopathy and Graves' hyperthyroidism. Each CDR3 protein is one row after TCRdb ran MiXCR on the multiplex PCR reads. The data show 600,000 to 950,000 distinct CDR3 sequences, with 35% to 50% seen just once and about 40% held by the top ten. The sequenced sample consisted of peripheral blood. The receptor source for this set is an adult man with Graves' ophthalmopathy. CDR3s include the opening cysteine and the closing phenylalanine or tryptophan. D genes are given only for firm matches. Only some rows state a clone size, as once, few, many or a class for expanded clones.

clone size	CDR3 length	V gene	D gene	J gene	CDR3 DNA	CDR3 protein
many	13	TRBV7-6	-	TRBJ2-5	TGTGCCAGCAGCTTATTTTCTGACGGAGCCCAGTACTTC	CASSLFSDGAQYF
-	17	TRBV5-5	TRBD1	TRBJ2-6	TGTGCCAGCAGCTACGACAGGGTAGGGGCTGGGGCCAACGTCCTGACTTTC	CASSYDRVGAGANVLTF
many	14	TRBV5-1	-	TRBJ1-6	TGCGCCAGCAGCTTAGAGGGACGGTCGTCACCCCTCCACTTT	CASSLEGRSSPLHF
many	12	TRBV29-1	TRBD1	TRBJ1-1	TGCAGCGTTACGGACAGGGGGACTGAAGCTTTCTTT	CSVTDRGTEAFF
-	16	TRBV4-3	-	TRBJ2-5	TGCGCCAGCAGCCAAGATCTGAGGGGCCGGCAAGAGACCCAGTACTTC	CASSQDLRGRQETQYF
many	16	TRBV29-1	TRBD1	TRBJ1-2	TGCAGCGTTGTCCAGGGGGTCTCCGCGAGACCCTATGGCTACACCTTC	CSVVQGVSARPYGYTF
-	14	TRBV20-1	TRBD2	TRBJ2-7	TGCAGTGCTAAGAAGCGGGAGGAATCCTACGAGCAGTACTTC	CSAKKREESYEQYF
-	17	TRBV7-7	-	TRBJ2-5	TGTGCTAGCAGCTTAGAATCGGGGGACAGTAACCACGAGACCCAGTACTTC	CASSLESGDSNHETQYF
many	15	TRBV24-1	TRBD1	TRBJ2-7	TGTGCCACCAGTGAGGGGACAGGGATGCGCTACGAGCAGTACTTC	CATSEGTGMRYEQYF
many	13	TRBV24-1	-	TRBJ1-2	TGTGCCACCAGTGATTTGTTGGGCTATGGCTACACCTTC	CATSDLLGYGYTF
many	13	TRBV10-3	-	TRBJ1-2	TGTGCCAGCAGTGAGAGTTCAGAATATGGCTACACCTTC	CASSESSEYGYTF
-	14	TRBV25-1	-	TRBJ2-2	TGTGCCAGCGGCATGGGAAGCGACACCGGGGAGCTGTTTTTT	CASGMGSDTGELFF
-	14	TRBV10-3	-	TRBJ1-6	TGTGCCAGCAGTGCAAACGGGGAGGATTCACCCCTCCACTTT	CASSANGEDSPLHF
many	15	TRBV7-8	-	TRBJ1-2	TGTGCCAGCAGCTTATCAGGCAGGGATCGCTATGGCTACACCTTC	CASSLSGRDRYGYTF
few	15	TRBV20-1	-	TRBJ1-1	TGCAGTGCTAGAGGGGGGTCGGGAGAGGCCACTGAAGCTTTCTTT	CSARGGSGEATEAFF
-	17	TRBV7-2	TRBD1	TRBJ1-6	TGTGCCAGCAGCTTTAGGACAGGGACAGAGTTTAATTCACCCCTCCACTTT	CASSFRTGTEFNSPLHF
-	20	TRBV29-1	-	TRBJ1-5	TGCAGCGTAGCGCCAGCTACCCCTTGGTCGCGGGGGCGGCGCAATCAGCCCCAGCATTTT	CSVAPATPWSRGRRNQPQHF
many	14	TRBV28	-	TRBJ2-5	TGTGCCAGCAGTAATCCCGGGACTGAAGAGACCCAGTACTTC	CASSNPGTEETQYF
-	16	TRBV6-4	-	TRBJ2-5	TGTGCCAGCAGTTACTCGATCCAGGGCCTTGGGGAGACCCAGTACTTC	CASSYSIQGLGETQYF
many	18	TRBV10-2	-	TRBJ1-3	TGCGCCAGCAGTGACACGGGACTCTTGAGCTTCTCTGGAAACACCATATATTTT	CASSDTGLLSFSGNTIYF
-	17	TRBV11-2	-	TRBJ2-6	TGTGCCGGCAGCTTATCGGTGGGGTCGACTGGGGCCAACGTCCTGACTTTC	CAGSLSVGSTGANVLTF
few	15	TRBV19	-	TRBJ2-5	TGTGCCAGCAGCCAAGATCGTCTAGGGCAAGAGACCCAGTACTTC	CASSQDRLGQETQYF
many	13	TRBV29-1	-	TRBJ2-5	TGCAGCGTTGAACGCCAGGTTCAAGAGACCCAGTACTTC	CSVERQVQETQYF
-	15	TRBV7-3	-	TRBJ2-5	TGTGCCAGCAGCTGGGGTAGCGGGACAGAAGAGACCCAGTACTTC	CASSWGSGTEETQYF
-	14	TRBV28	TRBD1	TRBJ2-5	TGTGCCAGCAGCAAGGGACAGGGCCAAGAGACCCAGTACTTC	CASSKGQGQETQYF
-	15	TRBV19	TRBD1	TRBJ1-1	TGTGCCAGTAGTACCCACCAGGGGGTCAACACTGAAGCTTTCTTT	CASSTHQGVNTEAFF
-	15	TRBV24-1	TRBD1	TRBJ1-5	TGTGCCAGCAGAAAAGGACAGGGGACCTATCAGCCCCAGCATTTT	CASRKGQGTYQPQHF
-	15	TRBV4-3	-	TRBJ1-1	TGCGCCAGCAGCCAAGAACGACAGAAGAACACTGAAGCTTTCTTT	CASSQERQKNTEAFF
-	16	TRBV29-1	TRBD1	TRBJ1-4	TGCAGCGGAGCCGGGACAGGGGGGTTCAGTGGGGAAAAACTGTTTTTT	CSGAGTGGFSGEKLFF
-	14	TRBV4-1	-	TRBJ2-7	TGCGCCAGCAGCCAGGGGACGGCTACCTACGAGCAGTACTTC	CASSQGTATYEQYF
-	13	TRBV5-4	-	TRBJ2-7	TGTGCCAGCAGCTTAAGCCCAGGGACCGAGCAGTACTTC	CASSLSPGTEQYF
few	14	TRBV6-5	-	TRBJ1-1	TGTGCCAGCAGTTACTCGGAGGTTAGGACTGAAGCTTTCTTT	CASSYSEVRTEAFF
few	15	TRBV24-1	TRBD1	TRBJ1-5	TGTGCCAGCTCACCCGGGACAGGGATGTATCAGCCCCAGCATTTT	CASSPGTGMYQPQHF
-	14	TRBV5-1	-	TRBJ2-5	TGCGCCAGCAGCTACTCGGGCCTCGGAGAGACCCAGTACTTC	CASSYSGLGETQYF
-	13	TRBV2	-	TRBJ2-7	TGTGCCAGCAGTAAAACTAGCTGGAGCGAGCAGTACTTC	CASSKTSWSEQYF
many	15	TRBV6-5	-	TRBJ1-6	TGTGCCAGCAGCCCGGGCCGCCTGGTTCGGTCACCCCTCCACTTT	CASSPGRLVRSPLHF
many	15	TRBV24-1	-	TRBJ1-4	TGTGCCACCGGAGTACAGGGCCCAACTAATGAAAAACTGTTTTTT	CATGVQGPTNEKLFF
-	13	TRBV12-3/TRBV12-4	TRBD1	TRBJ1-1	TGTGCCAGCAGTAAACAGGGGTTCGGTGAAGCTTTCTTT	CASSKQGFGEAFF
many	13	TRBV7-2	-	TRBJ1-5	TGTGCCAGCAGCTTTGCCCGCAATCAGCCCCAGCATTTT	CASSFARNQPQHF
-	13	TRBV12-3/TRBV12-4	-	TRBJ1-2	TGTGCCAGCAGCCAAGATCGGGGGATTGGCTACACCTTC	CASSQDRGIGYTF
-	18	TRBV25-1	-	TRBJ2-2	TGTGCCAGCACCTTAGGGGGGAGGCCAGGGAAGGGTACCGGGGAGCTGTTTTTT	CASTLGGRPGKGTGELFF
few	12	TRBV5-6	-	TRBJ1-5	TGTGCCAGCAGCTTGGCGGTTGGGCCCCAGCATTTT	CASSLAVGPQHF
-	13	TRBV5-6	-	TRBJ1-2	TGTGCCAGCAGTTTCGGGGGGGCGCGCGGCTACACCTTC	CASSFGGARGYTF
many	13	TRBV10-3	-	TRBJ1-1	TGTGCCATCAGCGGACAGAAGAACACTGAAGCTTTCTTT	CAISGQKNTEAFF